Many counts were recorded for the clone carrying this T cell receptor beta chain. Time point in this sample: newly diagnosed GD, antithyroid drugs for less than 3 months. From RNA extracted from PBMCs, the TCR library was made. The sample comes from a study of regulatory T cells in long-lasting Graves disease. Losses at the gene ends were 2 bases for V and 5 bases for J; bases not matched to a gene: 6. Per germline, CDR1 SGHTA and CDR2 FQGNSA. The CDR3 is made up of 16 amino acids. To make TCR beta libraries, researchers used iRepertoire HTBI primers and Arm-PCR of CDR3 regions. TCRdb fed the multiplex PCR reads into MiXCR, producing one record per CDR3 protein. The sample has about 460,000 distinct CDR3 sequences; 13% to 15% are singletons. These data are also associated with another study on T cells in Graves' hyperthyroidism and ophthalmopathy.

The sequences come from peripheral blood mononuclear cells (PBMCs), collected at new diagnosis, from a patient treated with antithyroid drugs. The chain joins TRBV7-2 to TRBJ2-4; 10 bases match TRBD2. The clonotype comes from a woman aged 45-60 years with Graves disease. As DNA, the CDR3 is TGTGCCAGCAGCTTACGGGCTAGCGGGAGAGAAAACATTCAGTACTTC. It codes for CASSLRASGRENIQYF. Full variable domain (missing parts from reference TRBV7-2 and TRBJ2-4): GAGVSQSPSNKVTEKGKDVELRCDPISGHTALYWYRQSLGQGLEFLIYFQGNSAPDKSGLPSDRFSAERTGGSVSTLTIQRTQQEDSAVYLCASSLRASGRENIQYFGAGTRLSVL.